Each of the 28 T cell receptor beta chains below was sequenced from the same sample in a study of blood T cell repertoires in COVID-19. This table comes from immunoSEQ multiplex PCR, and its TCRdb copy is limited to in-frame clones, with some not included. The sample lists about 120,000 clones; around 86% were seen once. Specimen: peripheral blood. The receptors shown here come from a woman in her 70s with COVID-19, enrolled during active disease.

The CDR3 bases are TGTGCCAGCAGCAGATACCGGGGGGTGGAGCAGTTCTTC. Encoded protein: CASSRYRGVEQFF. This rearrangement joins TRBV7-3 to TRBJ2-1; 7 nucleotides match TRBD2. The CDR3 loop spans 13 amino acids. CDR1 is SGHTA and CDR2 is FQGTGA in the germline V gene. Trimming at V came to 5 bases and at J to 10 bases, leaving 8 bases not matched to a gene.

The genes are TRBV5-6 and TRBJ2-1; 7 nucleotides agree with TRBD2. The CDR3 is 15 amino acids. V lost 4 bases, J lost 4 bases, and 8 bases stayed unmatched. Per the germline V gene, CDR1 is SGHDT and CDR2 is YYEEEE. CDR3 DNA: TGTGCCAGCAGCCGAGGGAGCGGGGAGTACAATGAGCAGTTCTTC. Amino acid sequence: CASSRGSGEYNEQFF.

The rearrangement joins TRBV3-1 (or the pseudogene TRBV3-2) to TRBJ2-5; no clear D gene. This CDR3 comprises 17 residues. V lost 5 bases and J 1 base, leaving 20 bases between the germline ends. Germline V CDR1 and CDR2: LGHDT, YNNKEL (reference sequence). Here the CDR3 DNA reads TGTGCCAGCAGCTCCCGCCCTGGGTCTACTACCCAAGAGACCCAGTACTTC. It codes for CASSSRPGSTTQETQYF.

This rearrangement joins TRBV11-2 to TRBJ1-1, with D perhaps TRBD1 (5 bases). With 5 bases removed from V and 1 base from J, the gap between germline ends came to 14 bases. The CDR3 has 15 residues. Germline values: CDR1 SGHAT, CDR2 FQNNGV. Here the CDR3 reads CASSRGRQGNTEAFF. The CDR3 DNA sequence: TGTGCCAGCAGCCGAGGCCGCCAGGGGAACACTGAAGCTTTCTTT.

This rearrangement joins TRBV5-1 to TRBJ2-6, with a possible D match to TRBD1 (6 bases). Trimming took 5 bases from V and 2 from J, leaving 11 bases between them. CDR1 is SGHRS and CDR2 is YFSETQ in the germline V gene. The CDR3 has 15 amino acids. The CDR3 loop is CASRAGTTGANVLTF. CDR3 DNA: TGCGCCAGCAGGGCCGGGACAACTGGGGCCAACGTCCTGACTTTC.

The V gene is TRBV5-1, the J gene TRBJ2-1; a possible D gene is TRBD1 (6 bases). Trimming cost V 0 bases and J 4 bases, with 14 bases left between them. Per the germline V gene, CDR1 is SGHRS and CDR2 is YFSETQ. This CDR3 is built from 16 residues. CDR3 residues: CASSLVRTVTYNEQFF. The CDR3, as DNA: TGCGCCAGCAGCTTGGTCCGGACAGTAACATACAATGAGCAGTTCTTC.

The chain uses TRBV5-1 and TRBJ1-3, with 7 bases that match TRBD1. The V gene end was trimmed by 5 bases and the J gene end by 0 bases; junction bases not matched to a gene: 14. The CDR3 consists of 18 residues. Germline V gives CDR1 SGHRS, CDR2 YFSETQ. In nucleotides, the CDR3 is TGCGCCAGCAGTCAACAACCTCTGGACAGGCCCTCTGGAAACACCATATATTTT. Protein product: CASSQQPLDRPSGNTIYF.

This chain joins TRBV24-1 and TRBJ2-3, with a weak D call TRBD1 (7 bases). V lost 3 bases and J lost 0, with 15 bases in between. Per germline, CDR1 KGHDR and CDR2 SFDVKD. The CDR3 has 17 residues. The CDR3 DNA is TGTGCCACCAGTGATCCCCGGCGGGACAGTAGCACAGATACGCAGTATTTT. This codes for CATSDPRRDSSTDTQYF.

The CDR3, as DNA: TGTGCCAGCAGCATTAGCGGGGGGATCCTTTCCTACGAGCAGTACTTC. It yields the protein CASSISGGILSYEQYF. The rearrangement uses TRBV7-9 and TRBJ2-7; 10 positions match TRBD2. This CDR3 comprises 16 residues. Germline loops: CDR1 SEHNR, CDR2 FQNEAQ (reference sequence). V lost 5 bases to trimming and J lost 1 base; unmatched junction nucleotides: 8.

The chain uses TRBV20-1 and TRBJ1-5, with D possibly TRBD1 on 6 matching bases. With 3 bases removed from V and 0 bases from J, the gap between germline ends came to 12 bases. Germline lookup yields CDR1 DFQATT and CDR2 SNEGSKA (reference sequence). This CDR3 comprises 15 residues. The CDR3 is CSASRGSDSNQPQHF. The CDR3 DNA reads TGCAGTGCTAGTAGGGGGAGTGATAGCAATCAGCCCCAGCATTTT.

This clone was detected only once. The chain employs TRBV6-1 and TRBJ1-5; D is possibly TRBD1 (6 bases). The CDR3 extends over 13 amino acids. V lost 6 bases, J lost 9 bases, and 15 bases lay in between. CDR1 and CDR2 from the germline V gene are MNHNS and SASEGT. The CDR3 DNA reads TGTGCCAGCAGAGTACAGGGTCTGGGGCCCCAGCATTTT. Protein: CASRVQGLGPQHF.

The CDR3 bases are TGCGCCAGCAGCCAAGGGAGAACAGGCGGGATCGACACCGGGGAGCTGTTTTTT. Protein: CASSQGRTGGIDTGELFF. V usage is TRBV4-1 and J usage is TRBJ2-2; D possibly corresponds to TRBD2 (6 bases). Germline V lookup: CDR1 MGHRA, CDR2 YSYEKL. The V end lost 1 base, the J end lost 3 bases, and 18 bases lay between the germline ends. The CDR3 length is 18 residues.

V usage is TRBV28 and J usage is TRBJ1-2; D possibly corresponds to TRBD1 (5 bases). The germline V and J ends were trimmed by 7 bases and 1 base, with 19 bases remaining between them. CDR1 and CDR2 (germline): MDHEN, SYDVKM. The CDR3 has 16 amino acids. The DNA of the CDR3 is TGTGCCAGCACCGCACCCCCAGGGTGGGTTAACTATGGCTACACCTTC. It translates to CASTAPPGWVNYGYTF.

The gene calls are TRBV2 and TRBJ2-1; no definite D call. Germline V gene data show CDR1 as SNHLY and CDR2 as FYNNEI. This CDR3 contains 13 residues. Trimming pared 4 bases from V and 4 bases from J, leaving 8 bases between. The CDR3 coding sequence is TGTGCCAGCAGTGTTTGGCTTTACAATGAGCAGTTCTTC. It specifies CASSVWLYNEQFF.

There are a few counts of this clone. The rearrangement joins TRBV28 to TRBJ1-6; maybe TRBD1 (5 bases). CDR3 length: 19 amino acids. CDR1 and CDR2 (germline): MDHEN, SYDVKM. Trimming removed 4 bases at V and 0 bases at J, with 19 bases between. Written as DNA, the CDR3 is TGTGCCAGCAGTTCGGACACTTGGGTACACCCCTCCTATAATTCACCCCTCCACTTT. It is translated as CASSSDTWVHPSYNSPLHF.

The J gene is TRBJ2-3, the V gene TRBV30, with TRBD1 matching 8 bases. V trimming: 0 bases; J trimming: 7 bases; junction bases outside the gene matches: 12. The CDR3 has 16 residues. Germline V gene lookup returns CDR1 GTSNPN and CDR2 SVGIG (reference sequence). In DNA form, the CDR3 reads TGTGCCTGGAGTGTATCTCAGGGGGCCCGTCTGAATACGCAGTATTTT. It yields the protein CAWSVSQGARLNTQYF.

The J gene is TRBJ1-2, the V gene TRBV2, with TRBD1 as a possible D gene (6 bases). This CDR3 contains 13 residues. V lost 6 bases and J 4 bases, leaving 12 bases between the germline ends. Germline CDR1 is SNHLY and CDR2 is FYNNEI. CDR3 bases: TGTGCCAGCAGGACGGACAGCAGCTATGGCTACACCTTC. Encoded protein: CASRTDSSYGYTF.

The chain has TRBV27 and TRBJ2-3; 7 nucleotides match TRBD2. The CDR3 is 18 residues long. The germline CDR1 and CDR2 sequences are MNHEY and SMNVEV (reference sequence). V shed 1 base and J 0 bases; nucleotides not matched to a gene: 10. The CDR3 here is CASSLCSSAGCSTDTQYF. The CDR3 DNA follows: TGTGCCAGCAGTTTATGTTCTTCAGCGGGGTGTAGCACAGATACGCAGTATTTT.

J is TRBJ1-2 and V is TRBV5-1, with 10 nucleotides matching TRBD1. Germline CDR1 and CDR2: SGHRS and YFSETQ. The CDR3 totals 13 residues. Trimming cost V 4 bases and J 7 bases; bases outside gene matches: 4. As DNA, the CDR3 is TGCGCCAGCAGCGCCGGGACAGGGGCTGGCTACACCTTC. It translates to CASSAGTGAGYTF.

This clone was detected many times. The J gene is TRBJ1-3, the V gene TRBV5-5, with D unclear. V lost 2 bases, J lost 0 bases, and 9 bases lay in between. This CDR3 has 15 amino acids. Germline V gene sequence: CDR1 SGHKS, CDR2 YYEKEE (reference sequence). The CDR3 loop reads CASSFTAFSGNTIYF. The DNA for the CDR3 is TGTGCCAGCAGCTTTACAGCTTTCTCTGGAAACACCATATATTTT.

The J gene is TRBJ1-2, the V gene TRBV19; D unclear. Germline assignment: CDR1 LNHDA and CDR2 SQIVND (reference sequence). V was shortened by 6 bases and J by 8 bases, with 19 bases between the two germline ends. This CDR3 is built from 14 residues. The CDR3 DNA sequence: TGTGCCAGTAGCGCCATGGCGGGGATTAAAGGCTACACCTTC. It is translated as CASSAMAGIKGYTF.

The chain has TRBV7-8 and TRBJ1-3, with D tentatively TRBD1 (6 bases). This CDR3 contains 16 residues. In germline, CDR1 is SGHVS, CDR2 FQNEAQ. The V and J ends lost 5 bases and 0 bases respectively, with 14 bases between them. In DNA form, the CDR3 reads TGTGCCAGCAGCCCCCGGACAGACTACTCTGGAAACACCATATATTTT. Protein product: CASSPRTDYSGNTIYF.

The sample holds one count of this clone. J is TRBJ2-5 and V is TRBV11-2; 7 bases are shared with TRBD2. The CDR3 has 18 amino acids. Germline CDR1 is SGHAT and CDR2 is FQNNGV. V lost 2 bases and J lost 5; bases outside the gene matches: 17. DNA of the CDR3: TGTGCCAGCAGCTTATTTGGTTCCCGAGCGGGGAGCTTGGAGACCCAGTACTTC. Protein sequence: CASSLFGSRAGSLETQYF.

The CDR3 nucleotides are TGCGCCAGCAGCTTGACAGGTCAGCCCCAGCATTTT. Its translation is CASSLTGQPQHF. The gene calls are TRBV5-1 and TRBJ1-5, with D maybe TRBD1 (5 bases). Looked up from germline, CDR1 is SGHRS and CDR2 is YFSETQ. The CDR3 contains 12 residues. V dropped 1 base and J dropped 6 bases, with 5 bases sitting between them.

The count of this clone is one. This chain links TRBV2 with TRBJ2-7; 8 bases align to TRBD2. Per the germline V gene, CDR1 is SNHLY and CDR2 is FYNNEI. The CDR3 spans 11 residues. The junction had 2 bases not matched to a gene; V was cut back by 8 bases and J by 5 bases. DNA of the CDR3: TGTGCCAGCGAGACTAGCGACGAGCAGTACTTC. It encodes CASETSDEQYF.

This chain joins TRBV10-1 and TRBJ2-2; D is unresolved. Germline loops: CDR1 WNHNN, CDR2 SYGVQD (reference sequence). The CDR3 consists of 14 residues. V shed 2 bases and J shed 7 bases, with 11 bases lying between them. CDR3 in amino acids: CASSEGTSGGELFF. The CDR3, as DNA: TGCGCCAGCAGTGAGGGTACCTCGGGCGGGGAGCTGTTTTTT.

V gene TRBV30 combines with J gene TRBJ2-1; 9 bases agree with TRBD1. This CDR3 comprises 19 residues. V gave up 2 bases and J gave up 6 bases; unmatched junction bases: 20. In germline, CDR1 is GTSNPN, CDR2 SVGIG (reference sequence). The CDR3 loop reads CAWSSAPWSDRGSPNEQFF. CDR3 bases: TGTGCCTGGAGTTCGGCGCCGTGGTCGGACAGGGGCAGCCCCAATGAGCAGTTCTTC. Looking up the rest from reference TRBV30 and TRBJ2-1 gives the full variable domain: SQTIHQWPATLVQPVGSPLSLECTVEGTSNPNLYWYRQAAGRGLQLLFYSVGIGQISSEVPQNLSASRPQDRQFILSSKKLLLSDSGFYLCAWSSAPWSDRGSPNEQFFGPGTRLTVL.

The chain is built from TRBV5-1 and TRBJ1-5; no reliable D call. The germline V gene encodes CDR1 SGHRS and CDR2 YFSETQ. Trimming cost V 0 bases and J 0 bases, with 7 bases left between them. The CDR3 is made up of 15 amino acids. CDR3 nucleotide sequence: TGCGCCAGCAGCTTGGACTCCCCTAGCAATCAGCCCCAGCATTTT. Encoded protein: CASSLDSPSNQPQHF. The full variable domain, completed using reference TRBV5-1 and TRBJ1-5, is KAGVTQTPRYLIKTRGQQVTLSCSPISGHRSVSWYQQTPGQGLQFLFEYFSETQRNKGNFPGRFSGRQFSNSRSEMNVSTLELGDSALYLCASSLDSPSNQPQHFGDGTRLSIL.